This TCR beta chain was recorded in a study of immune characterization of retroperitoneal liposarcoma. This clonotype counts as medium-sized. One entry per CDR3 protein results from TCRdb running MiXCR on the PCR reads. Found here are about 11,000 distinct CDR3 sequences, roughly 22% of them singletons; the top ten hold 8.9%. Germline V lookup: CDR1 MNHNS, CDR2 SASEGT. There are 14 residues in the CDR3. Input material: blood. This receptor was identified in a female donor with retroperitoneal liposarcoma. The V call is TRBV6-1, the J call TRBJ2-1; 9 bases are shared with TRBD1. The end of the DNA fits TRBJ2-7 better, so the J call may be wrong. CDR3 protein: CASRGQGALYEQYF. CDR3 nucleotide sequence: TGTGCCAGCAGGGGACAGGGCGCTTTATACGAGCAGTACTTC.